A selection of T cell receptor beta chains follows, all from one sample in a study of T-cell memory formation after mild COVID-19. TCRdb fed the 5' RACE reads into MiXCR, producing one record per CDR3 protein. The sample has 470,000 or so distinct CDR3 sequences, roughly 20% seen once. Sequencing used PBMCs or a T cell subset sorted from them (not recorded which). Receptors were obtained from an adult woman who had mild COVID-19 (a few samples of this study predate the infection). Cell type and time point are not known. Both conserved end residues are trimmed from each CDR3.

v_call	cdr3_length	j_call	cdr3_aa
TRBV13	13	TRBJ2-7	ASSSVEASNYEQY
TRBV5-1	14	TRBJ1-5	ASSVGTGANNQPQH
TRBV20-1	10	TRBJ1-3	SAWTLGNTIY
TRBV29-1	11	TRBJ1-1	SVEGREGTEAF
TRBV6-5	13	TRBJ2-1	ASRETSGALLEQF
TRBV2	11	TRBJ2-4	ASGDLAKNIQY
TRBV7-9	11	TRBJ1-5	ASSLQGYQPQH
TRBV5-1	9	TRBJ1-2	ASSTGYGYT
TRBV11-2	13	TRBJ1-4	ASRHFRDRDEKLF
TRBV18	12	TRBJ2-7	ASSPRDFGSEQY
TRBV9	12	TRBJ2-1	ASSVAGSRNEQF
TRBV30	13	TRBJ1-5	AWSVDTGLRQPQH
TRBV6-5	14	TRBJ2-1	ASSPRNSWSYNEQF
TRBV6-2/TRBV6-3	14	TRBJ1-1	ASSSGSRSVNTEAF
TRBV5-1	12	TRBJ2-3	ASSPTLGADTQY
TRBV20-1	12	TRBJ1-1	SASAGRPNTEAF